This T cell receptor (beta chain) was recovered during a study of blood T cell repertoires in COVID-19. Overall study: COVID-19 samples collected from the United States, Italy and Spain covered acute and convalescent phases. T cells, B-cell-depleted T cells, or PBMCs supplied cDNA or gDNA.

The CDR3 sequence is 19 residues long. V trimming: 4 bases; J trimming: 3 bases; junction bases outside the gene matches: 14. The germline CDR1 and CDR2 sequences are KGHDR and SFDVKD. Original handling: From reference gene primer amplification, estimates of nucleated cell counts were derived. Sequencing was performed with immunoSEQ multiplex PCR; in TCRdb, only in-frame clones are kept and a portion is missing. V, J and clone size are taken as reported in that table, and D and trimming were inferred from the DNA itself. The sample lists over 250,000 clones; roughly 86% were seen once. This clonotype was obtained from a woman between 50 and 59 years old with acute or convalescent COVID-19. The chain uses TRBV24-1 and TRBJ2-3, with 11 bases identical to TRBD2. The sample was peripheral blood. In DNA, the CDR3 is TGTGCCACCAGTGACCCCCAACTAGCGGGAGAAGGGGGTACAGATACGCAGTATTTT. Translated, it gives CATSDPQLAGEGGTDTQYF.